This T cell receptor beta chain is from a study of shared clonotypes between healthy human individuals. Libraries were prepared by immunoSEQ multiplex PCR; TCRdb keeps only in-frame clonotypes and omits some of them. Seen here are about 2.4 million clones, approximately 93% observed once, and the top ten hold around 0.37%. Concerning this clone: Its target is unknown.

V shed 2 bases and J 7 bases; nucleotides not matched to a gene: 7. This CDR3 spans 14 amino acids. CDR1 is ENHRY, CDR2 SYGVKD, per germline. Findings and caveats of the study: Inspection by rarefaction showed sorted-subset sequencing to be incomplete despite large depth. Only blood was sampled; tissue repertoires likely differ. Non-shared clonotypes displayed generation probabilities falling below those of clonotypes present in all four donors.

Sequencing was performed on naive CD4+ T cells from PBMCs. The subset is: CD45RA+ positively selected. The receptor was isolated from a man in his late teens or twenties in good health. Some clones in this sample may be carry-over from other donors' samples. This rearrangement joins TRBV10-3 to TRBJ1-1; TRBD1 matches at 7 bases. The CDR3 bases are TGTGCCATCAGTGAGAGGGGGCAGGAGCTTGAAGCTTTCTTT. This gives the protein CAISERGQELEAFF.